The 24 T cell receptor beta chains listed next were all sequenced from one sample in a study of T-cell memory formation after mild COVID-19. One entry per CDR3 protein, called by TCRdb with MiXCR from the 5' RACE reads. The sample includes fewer than 400,000 distinct CDR3 sequences, around a sixth of them seen just once. The specimen was PBMCs or a T cell subset sorted from them (not recorded which). The receptors shown here come from a man in his late teens or twenties who had mild COVID-19 (a few samples of this study predate the infection). Cell type and time point are not known.

A few counts support this clonotype. This rearrangement joins TRBV6-5 to TRBJ2-1, with 9 nucleotides matching TRBD1. The trim removed 6 bases at V and 7 bases at J, leaving 10 bases unmatched. Germline values: CDR1 MNHEY, CDR2 SVGAGI. This CDR3 is built from 15 residues. CDR3 loop: CASSQAGTGWNEQFF. The CDR3, as DNA: TGTGCCAGCAGCCAAGCGGGGACAGGGTGGAATGAGCAGTTCTTC.

The rearrangement uses TRBV5-1 and TRBJ1-1; D remains ambiguous. This CDR3 is 13 amino acids long. The ends were cut back, 2 bases at V and 3 bases at J, with 8 bases in the middle. The germline gives CDR1 SGHRS, CDR2 YFSETQ. The CDR3 nucleotides read TGCGCCAGCAGCTTTCGGATGGACACTGAAGCTTTCTTT. This sequence encodes CASSFRMDTEAFF.

The genes are TRBV4-2 and TRBJ2-3, with D unresolved. Trimming removed 0 bases from V and 4 bases from J, with 11 bases in between. Germline-derived CDR1 and CDR2 are LGHNA and YNFKEQ. The CDR3 contains 15 residues. CDR3 sequence reads: CASSQEHYVADTQYF. CDR3 coding DNA: TGTGCCAGCAGCCAAGAACATTACGTGGCAGATACGCAGTATTTT.

J is TRBJ2-7 and V is TRBV30, with a tentative D call TRBD2 (6 bases). CDR3 length: 13 residues. With 3 bases removed from V and 6 bases from J, the gap between germline ends came to 15 bases. The germline V gene encodes CDR1 GTSNPN and CDR2 SVGIG (reference sequence). CDR3 sequence: CAWRVGGAGEQYF. The CDR3 coding sequence is TGTGCCTGGAGGGTAGGAGGGGCGGGCGAGCAGTACTTC.

The J gene is TRBJ2-1, the V gene TRBV20-1; TRBD1 matches at 7 bases. This CDR3 has 13 residues. Trimming removed 0 bases from V and 9 bases from J; junction bases left unmatched: 5. Germline-derived CDR1 and CDR2 are DFQATT and SNEGSKA (reference sequence). This chain's CDR3 is CSARDGTAIEQFF. CDR3 nucleotide sequence: TGCAGTGCTAGAGATGGGACAGCGATTGAGCAGTTCTTC.

This clonotype was detected ten times or more. This chain joins TRBV7-6 and TRBJ1-6, with no clear D. The CDR3 has 15 residues. V was trimmed by 2 bases and J by 7 bases, leaving 12 bases between them. Per germline, CDR1 SGHVS and CDR2 FNYEAQ. DNA of the CDR3: TGTGCCAGCAGCTTACGGCGGGGTGGGAATTCACCCCTCCACTTT. This sequence encodes CASSLRRGGNSPLHF. Full variable domain (rest looked up from reference TRBV7-6 and TRBJ1-6): GAGVSQSPRYKVTKRGQDVALRCDPISGHVSLYWYRQALGQGPEFLTYFNYEAQQDKSGLPNDRFSAERPEGSISTLTIQRTEQRDSAMYRCASSLRRGGNSPLHFGNGTRLTVT.

In its sample, this clonotype was seen many times. This chain uses TRBV12-3 or TRBV12-4 with TRBJ2-3; D may be TRBD2 (5 bases). The CDR3 runs 14 residues. V was pared by 2 bases and J by 0 bases, with 6 bases between. The CDR3 loop reads CASSLSGSTDTQYF. The CDR3 DNA reads as TGTGCCAGCAGTTTATCGGGGAGCACAGATACGCAGTATTTT.

A few counts support this clonotype. The V call is TRBV7-9, the J call TRBJ2-1, with D hard to call. This CDR3 has 16 residues. Trimming pared 2 bases from V and 4 bases from J, leaving 15 bases between. The germline CDR1 and CDR2 sequences are SEHNR and FQNEAQ (reference sequence). The CDR3 region is CASSLRLGQLYNEQFF. The CDR3 bases are TGTGCCAGCAGCTTAAGGCTTGGCCAACTTTACAATGAGCAGTTCTTC.

The chain joins TRBV10-1 to TRBJ2-1; weak D call: TRBD1 (6 bases). The CDR3 consists of 16 residues. Per germline, CDR1 WNHNN and CDR2 SYGVQD (reference sequence). V was pared by 0 bases and J by 5 bases, with 14 bases between. CDR3 nucleotides: TGCGCCAGCAGTGAGTCATACAGGGTGGGGGACAATGAGCAGTTCTTC. As protein: CASSESYRVGDNEQFF.

The CDR3 coding sequence is TGTGCCAGCAGCCCCCGGAGGCGGATCCCCTCCCAAGAGACCCAGTACTTC. Its translation is CASSPRRRIPSQETQYF. The rearrangement joins TRBV7-9 to TRBJ2-5, with D tentatively TRBD2 (5 bases). This CDR3 has 17 amino acids. Germline V gene lookup returns CDR1 SEHNR and CDR2 FQNEAQ (reference sequence). Trimming took 5 bases from V and 1 from J, leaving 20 bases between them.

This clonotype was counted only a few times. This chain joins TRBV7-3 and TRBJ2-5, with D tentatively TRBD2 (5 bases). Germline CDR1 and CDR2: SGHTA and FQGTGA. The germline V and J ends were trimmed by 5 bases and 7 bases, with 14 bases remaining between them. The CDR3 consists of 13 residues. DNA of the CDR3: TGTGCCAGCAGCGTAGAGGGCTCCGGGACCCAGTACTTC. It yields the protein CASSVEGSGTQYF.

This chain uses TRBV2 with TRBJ1-2, with TRBD1 as a possible D gene (5 bases). CDR3 length: 12 amino acids. With 8 bases removed from V and 8 bases from J, the gap between germline ends came to 15 bases. CDR1 is SNHLY and CDR2 is FYNNEI in the germline V gene. The CDR3 nucleotides are TGTGCCAGCCTTGGGGTGGGGCGCGGCTACACCTTC. It encodes CASLGVGRGYTF.

DNA of the CDR3: TGCGCCAGCAGTGTGACGGGGGTCAATGAGCAGTTCTTC. Its translation is CASSVTGVNEQFF. The chain employs TRBV10-1 and TRBJ2-1, with D maybe TRBD2 (6 bases). There are 13 residues in the CDR3. From germline, CDR1 is WNHNN and CDR2 SYGVQD (reference sequence). V lost 4 bases and J lost 6, with 10 bases in between.

This clonotype was observed a handful of times. V and J are TRBV7-2 and TRBJ2-1; D remains ambiguous. CDR1 and CDR2 from the germline V gene are SGHTA and FQGNSA. This CDR3 comprises 13 residues. The germline V and J ends were trimmed by 3 bases and 5 bases, with 8 bases remaining between them. CDR3 sequence (DNA): TGTGCCAGCAGCTTGGATGTAGACAATGAGCAGTTCTTC. Protein product: CASSLDVDNEQFF.

This chain joins TRBV5-1 and TRBJ1-2, with unresolved D. V was cut by 0 bases and J by 4 bases, with 7 bases left in between. The CDR3 spans 13 residues. Per the germline V gene, CDR1 is SGHRS and CDR2 is YFSETQ. The DNA of the CDR3 is TGCGCCAGCAGCTTGGACGGATTCTATGGCTACACCTTC. It translates to CASSLDGFYGYTF.

J is TRBJ1-2 and V is TRBV3-1; possible D gene TRBD1, 5 bases. Trimming left V 6 bases short and J 4 bases short, with 12 bases between. This CDR3 is 13 amino acids long. Germline CDR1 LGHDT, CDR2 YNNKEL (reference sequence). The CDR3 loop reads CASREPGSYGYTF. The CDR3 DNA follows: TGTGCCAGCAGGGAACCAGGGTCCTATGGCTACACCTTC.

A few counts support this clonotype. The rearrangement links TRBV5-1 to TRBJ2-3, with 8 bases lining up with TRBD1. The V segment lost 2 bases and the J segment 4 bases; nucleotides outside the gene matches: 6. The germline gives CDR1 SGHRS, CDR2 YFSETQ. This CDR3 spans 15 amino acids. Here the CDR3 DNA reads TGCGCCAGCAGCTTTAGCAGGGGGCTTGCAGATACGCAGTATTTT. This gives the protein CASSFSRGLADTQYF.

This clonotype has at least ten counts. The J gene is TRBJ1-5, the V gene TRBV6-6, with D hard to call. V lost 5 bases and J lost 9, with 11 bases in between. There are 12 residues in the CDR3. Germline lookup yields CDR1 MNHNY and CDR2 SVGAGI (reference sequence). The DNA of the CDR3 is TGTGCCAGCAGTCTCCCCGGAGGGCCCCAGCATTTT. Translation gives CASSLPGGPQHF.

The rearrangement links TRBV20-1 to TRBJ2-5; TRBD1 or TRBD2 may be the D gene (6 bases each). The CDR3 spans 16 residues. Germline V gives CDR1 DFQATT, CDR2 SNEGSKA (reference sequence). Between the trimmed V and J ends, which lost 3 bases and 1 base, there was a span of 18 bases. In nucleotides, the CDR3 is TGCAGTGCTAGGTGGGGGGCGGCGGCGATCCAAGAGACCCAGTACTTC. Its protein is CSARWGAAAIQETQYF.

Here the CDR3 DNA reads TGTGCCAGCACTACCTCCATGGACCCATACGAGCAGTACGTC. Residues: CASTTSMDPYEQYV. The rearrangement links TRBV28 to TRBJ2-7, with D unresolved. Germline lookup yields CDR1 MDHEN and CDR2 SYDVKM. This CDR3 is built from 14 residues. V was pared by 7 bases and J by 4 bases, with 17 bases between.

This clonotype turned up a few times. V usage is TRBV4-1 and J usage is TRBJ1-1; weak D call: TRBD1 (6 bases). The germline V gene has CDR1 MGHRA and CDR2 YSYEKL. Trimming removed 0 bases at V and 3 bases at J, with 11 bases between. The CDR3 spans 15 residues. DNA of the CDR3: TGCGCCAGCAGCCAAGACGGGGGCCCTGACACTGAAGCTTTCTTT. As protein: CASSQDGGPDTEAFF.

This sequence joins TRBV4-3 and TRBJ2-2; D possibly corresponds to TRBD1 (5 bases). The CDR3 is made up of 15 amino acids. Germline loops: CDR1 LGHNA, CDR2 YSLEER. Between the trimmed V and J ends, which lost 0 bases and 6 bases, there was a span of 11 bases. The DNA of the CDR3 is TGCGCCAGCAGCCAAGACAGGGTTCCCCCCGGGGAGCTGTTTTTT. It encodes CASSQDRVPPGELFF.

This clonotype turned up a few times. This chain uses TRBV6-5 with TRBJ2-3; 7 nucleotides agree with TRBD2. This CDR3 region has 17 residues. Germline V gives CDR1 MNHEY, CDR2 SVGAGI. J was trimmed by 2 bases and V by 7 bases; bases with no gene match: 15. CDR3 nucleotides: TGTGCCAGCAACCCCTACGGTGGGCGGGGGTACACAGATACGCAGTATTTT. Amino acids: CASNPYGGRGYTDTQYF.

The V call is TRBV6-5, the J call TRBJ2-7; 7 bases match TRBD1. Germline CDR1 reads MNHEY; CDR2 reads SVGAGI. V shed 7 bases, J shed 5 bases, and the junction held 11 bases outside the gene matches. CDR3 length: 14 residues. The CDR3 DNA reads TGTGCCAGCACCAACAGGGGAGTGGGCCACGAGCAGTACTTC. The encoded protein is CASTNRGVGHEQYF.